This T cell receptor (beta chain) was captured in a study of T-cell memory formation after mild COVID-19. Study information: For the most part, TCR clusters were specific to one donor. Study-level results: Researchers found some responding clones in pre-infection memory, a sign that cross-reactive memory joined.

MiXCR, applied by TCRdb to the 5' RACE reads, yields one record per CDR3 protein. The table lists some 300,000 distinct CDR3 sequences, 15% to 20% of them singletons. Concerning this clonotype: The antigen is undetermined.

The CDR3 runs 15 residues. Trimming removed 2 bases from V and 1 base from J, with 10 bases in between. Input material: PBMCs or a T cell subset sorted from them (not recorded which). V gene TRBV12-3 or TRBV12-4 combines with J gene TRBJ2-3; D unresolved. The origin of this receptor is a man aged 18 to 30 who had mild COVID-19 (a few samples of this study predate the infection). Cell type and time point are not known. CDR3 nucleotides: TGTGCCAGCAGTTTAAAAGGGCCGGGCACAGATACGCAGTATTTT. Translation: CASSLKGPGTDTQYF.